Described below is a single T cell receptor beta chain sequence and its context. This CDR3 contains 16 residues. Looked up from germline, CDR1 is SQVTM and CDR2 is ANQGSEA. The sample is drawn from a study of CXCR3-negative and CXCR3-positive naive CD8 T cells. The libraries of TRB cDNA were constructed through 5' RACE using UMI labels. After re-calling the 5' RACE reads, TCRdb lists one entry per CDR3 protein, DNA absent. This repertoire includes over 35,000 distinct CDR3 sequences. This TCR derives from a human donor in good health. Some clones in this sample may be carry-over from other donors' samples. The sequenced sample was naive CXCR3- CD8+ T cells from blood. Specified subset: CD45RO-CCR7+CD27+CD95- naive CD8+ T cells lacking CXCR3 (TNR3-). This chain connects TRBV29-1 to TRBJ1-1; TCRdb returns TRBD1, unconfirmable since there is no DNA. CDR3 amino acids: CSVDGGLYAMDTEAFF.